This paragraph covers one TCR beta chain sequence. This clonotype was observed a few times. Its antigen remains unidentified. No much larger clone exists at a distance of one base, and base qualities are not known. This sample is drawn from a study of human T cells and chemical hapten exposure (dated by TCRdb to the early 2020s). A note on the overall study: For sensitization, 2% DPC in acetone was applied to a roughly 2 cm by roughly 2 cm area of upper inner arm skin. Throughout the study period of about 23 weeks, patients also received therapeutic DPC doses to the scalp every week. Patch tests used Finn chambers with 0.01% DPC on the upper back, scored after 6 days by International Contact Dermatitis Research Group standards. Most of the patients in the cohort were female, and the cohort covered alopecia areata with under or over 50% scalp involvement, alopecia totalis and alopecia universalis. Libraries were combined into a pool for sequencing, and differences in TCR yield between samples came mainly from small differences in library volumes within the pool. This study followed changes in the peripheral blood TCR repertoire in vivo during primary and secondary sensitization of alopecia patients to the hapten diphenylcyclopropenone (DPC). Blood was sampled from patients pre-sensitization (week 0) and at 2, 6 and about 24 weeks after DPC sensitization. Blood for TCR sequencing was provided by twenty-nine alopecia patients at one to four time points (pre-sensitization, 2, 6 and 24 weeks).

Including the terminal cysteine and phenylalanine, the CDR3 comprises 16 residues. The retained sequence is limited to the CDR3, 48 bases, with the frame set at the first base. For CDR1 and CDR2, the germline V gene (reference sequence) lists DFQATT and SNEGSKA. Here V drops 6 bases and J drops 5 bases, and the junction holds 14 bases not matched to any gene. General findings and caveats noted by the study authors: Compared with pre-sensitization or healthy control sets, expanded TCRs formed significantly more large CDR3 similarity clusters, which is consistent with antigen-driven responses. Repeated subsampling changed both the strength of the expansion versus patch-test correlation and the threshold at which the correlation became significant. No change with DPC sensitization was found in the number of TCRs above 1 in 1000 frequency, and no evidence of global repertoire structure alterations was found. A positive correlation was found between the number of PT1 expanded TCRs and patch test score, with significance reached at thresholds 8, 16 and 32 but not 4. Because all patients had alopecia, a presumed autoimmune disease, the immune response of the patients might differ from that of healthy individuals.

The library was made by RACE. These reads were obtained on a NextSeq 500. Library preparation attached unique molecular identifiers to individual cDNA molecules for quantitative, reproducible TCR counting. From each blood RNA sample, both TCR alpha and TCR beta chains were sequenced. The study's own analysis went as follows. A median of about 87,000 TCRs per sample was observed, with a range of about 20,000 to 750,000. V, J and CDR3 annotation of the TCR reads was performed with the Decombinator software suite. Every sample was subsampled to the same number of TCRs (28,000) for the PS versus PT1 abundance plots. Expanded TCRs were defined as absent before sensitization and observed at least eight times at the 2-week time point. TCRdb passed the public sequencing reads through fastp at Q25 and MiXCR, retaining productive beta sequences. Each entry merges the rows of one CDR3 protein and shows their most common DNA and genes. The V and J calls were not made by the authors but by TCRdb's processing. The sample contains some 340,000 distinct CDR3 sequences, around 7% of them found a single time. Jointly, the top ten make up 8.4% of the sample.

The time point label, as the study defines it: patch test 1, 2 weeks after DPC sensitization. This sample's treatment or condition label indicates: therapeutic diphenylcyclopropenone sensitization with weekly scalp DPC. Blood at each patch-test visit was drawn before the patch test was applied. Patients were considered eligible if aged 18 to 70, diagnosed with alopecia and deemed suitable for DPC therapy, and patients were excluded if pregnant. Total RNA was isolated from unfractionated whole blood collected in Tempus Blood RNA tubes. The V and J segments used are TRBV20-1 and TRBJ2-3, with TRBD2 matching 10 junction bases. The sequenced sample was whole blood, obtained in connection with sensitization to the hapten diphenylcyclopropenone (DPC). The source is a young woman with alopecia areata. Some clones in this sample may be carry-over from other donors' samples. The CDR3: CSAPRLAGVIGDTQYF. The nucleotide sequence is TGCAGTGCCCCCCGCCTAGCGGGGGTTATAGGAGATACGCAGTATTTT.